The rows below give T cell receptor beta chains drawn from one sample of a study of T cell repertoires in cytomegalovirus infection. Using its own MiXCR run on the reads, TCRdb lists one record per CDR3 protein. Among roughly 300,000 distinct CDR3 sequences listed, roughly 24% were seen once. Material: PBMCs. Receptor source: a human donor in good health (CMV status not recorded). Some clones in this sample may be carry-over from other donors' samples. Both conserved end residues are part of each CDR3. The order of the fields is clone size, V gene, D gene, J gene, CDR3 length, CDR3 protein, CDR3 DNA. D genes are given only for firm matches. The size field is filled for only some rows; it gives once, few, many or a size class.

few	TRBV5-4	TRBD2	TRBJ2-7	15	CASSPSSSSGRRQYF	TGTGCCAGCAGCCCTTCCTCGTCTAGCGGGAGACGGCAGTACTTC
once	TRBV7-6	-	TRBJ2-5	12	CASSSWRETQYF	TGTGCCAGCAGCTCTTGGCGGGAGACCCAGTACTTC
-	TRBV9	-	TRBJ2-3	16	CASSVDLPGTTDTQYF	TGTGCCAGCAGCGTAGATCTACCCGGAACCACAGATACGCAGTATTTT
-	TRBV10-3	TRBD1	TRBJ1-1	11	CATQGASEAFF	TGTGCCACCCAGGGGGCCTCTGAAGCTTTCTTT
-	TRBV7-9	TRBD2	TRBJ2-3	11	CASSPGTRKYF	TGTGCCAGCAGCCCCGGGACTAGGAAGTATTTT
many	TRBV12-3/TRBV12-4	-	TRBJ1-6	14	CASSLGTENSPLHF	TGTGCCAGCAGTCTCGGGACGGAGAATTCACCCCTCCACTTT
few	TRBV10-3	TRBD1	TRBJ2-5	13	CAITWDSQETQYF	TGTGCCATCACCTGGGACAGCCAAGAGACCCAGTACTTC
many	TRBV7-6	-	TRBJ2-2	12	CASSSLVGELFF	TGTGCCAGCAGCTCCCTTGTCGGGGAGCTGTTTTTT
many	TRBV7-2	-	TRBJ2-2	14	CASSPSINTGELFF	TGTGCCAGCAGCCCGTCTATAAACACCGGGGAGCTGTTTTTT
few	TRBV9	TRBD2	TRBJ2-3	16	CASSASGTRQSDTQYF	TGTGCCAGCAGCGCCAGCGGGACCCGGCAATCAGATACGCAGTATTTT
-	TRBV28	TRBD1	TRBJ1-1	16	CASSPSGGYQYTEAFF	TGTGCCAGCAGCCCATCAGGGGGCTATCAGTACACTGAAGCTTTCTTT
-	TRBV28	TRBD2	TRBJ2-7	16	CASSLLTSGYPYEQYF	TGTGCCAGCAGTTTGTTGACTAGCGGTTATCCCTACGAGCAGTACTTC
many	TRBV7-2	-	TRBJ2-7	13	CASSLVRSYEQYF	TGTGCCAGCAGCTTAGTCCGGTCCTACGAGCAGTACTTC
few	TRBV10-3	-	TRBJ1-6	14	CAISAQQNNSPLHF	TGTGCCATCAGTGCCCAACAAAATAATTCACCCCTCCACTTT
many	TRBV7-6	TRBD2	TRBJ2-2	17	CASSLQTRGWSAGELFF	TGTGCCAGCAGCCTCCAAACGCGGGGGTGGTCGGCCGGGGAGCTGTTTTTT
many	TRBV7-2	-	TRBJ2-7	13	CASSSRVGGMRYF	TGTGCCAGCAGCTCTCGGGTTGGGGGCATGAGGTACTTC
-	TRBV12-3/TRBV12-4	-	TRBJ1-1	14	CASSLREGKGEAFF	TGTGCCAGCAGTTTAAGGGAGGGGAAGGGTGAAGCTTTCTTT